The rows below give T cell receptor beta chains drawn from one sample of a study of T cells in localized non-small cell lung cancer. Clones were sequenced by immunoSEQ multiplex PCR, and TCRdb holds only the in-frame ones, with some missing. The table includes tens of thousands of clones, 88% detected once. Sequences were derived from peripheral blood, sampled before any cancer treatment. The receptors were gathered from an older female donor with stage I squamous cell lung carcinoma. Each CDR3 is given without its conserved first and last residue. Expanded clones are given a class, and other clones once, few, many or no size at all.

clone_size	v_call	j_call	cdr3_aa
NA	TRBV19	TRBJ1-5	ASSAPNRGWSQPQH
NA	TRBV6-4	TRBJ2-2	ARELAEQDSTLGTGELF
NA	TRBV29-1	TRBJ2-3	SQEGGTDTQY
NA	TRBV11-2	TRBJ1-1	ASSLGTLMTEAF
NA	TRBV5-4	TRBJ1-6	ASSPVRGRGNSPLH
NA	TRBV27	TRBJ2-7	ASSPFRENSYEQY
NA	TRBV9	TRBJ2-7	ASSVATGETYEQY
NA	TRBV5-1	TRBJ2-7	ASSLGLAGGEQY
NA	TRBV7-2	TRBJ2-7	ASSSRTSGGSVEQY
once	TRBV7-2	TRBJ1-1	ASSAGLTEAF
NA	TRBV7-9	TRBJ1-2	ASSSSGTGLYGYT
NA	TRBV4-2	TRBJ2-1	ASSPTPRGDNEQF
NA	TRBV5-1	TRBJ2-2	ASSLETGGKTVGELF
NA	TRBV30	TRBJ1-2	AWAKTGAGYT
NA	TRBV23-1	TRBJ2-7	ASSQASGQGTYEQY
NA	TRBV12-5	TRBJ2-1	ASGLVFWDRDNQNEQF
NA	TRBV27	TRBJ1-5	ASSLSGNQPQH
NA	TRBV14	TRBJ2-1	ASSEWTSGNEQF
NA	TRBV6-5	TRBJ1-5	ASRKGQGNQPQH
NA	TRBV25-1	TRBJ2-1	ASSEYGRQF